This T cell receptor (beta chain) was sequenced for a study of blood T cells in healthy people across ages. A second PCR of roughly 7 to 11 cycles used a sample-barcoded 5' primer and a J-beta primer mix. TCRdb re-analysed the 5' RACE reads in MiXCR, keeping a single row per CDR3 protein. This sample has about 680,000 distinct CDR3 sequences, with more than 40% found just once. Germline values: CDR1 SGHRS, CDR2 YFSETQ. Germline trimming cut 3 bases from V and 4 bases from J; bases unmatched to any gene: 7. The length of the CDR3 is 15 residues. The TCR sequence derives from a woman aged 60-70 years in good health. The chain links TRBV5-1 to TRBJ2-5; 9 positions match TRBD1. The specimen was blood. The CDR3 DNA follows: TGCGCCAGCAGCTCCGGGACAGGGACCGGAGAGACCCAGTACTTC. It yields the protein CASSSGTGTGETQYF.